The rows below give T cell receptor beta chains drawn from one sample of a study of beta chain features in type 1 diabetes. This table comes from immunoSEQ multiplex PCR, and its TCRdb copy is limited to in-frame clones, with some not included. Of about 900,000 clones listed, under 20% are singletons. The sample was naive CD4+ T cells from blood. These receptor sequences come from a woman aged 18-35 years in good health. Both conserved end residues are part of each CDR3. Fields, in order: V gene, J gene, clone size, D gene, CDR3 protein, CDR3 DNA. The D gene is left open where the match is weak. A row's size may be missing; if present it is once, few, many or a size class.

>TRBV5-6|TRBJ1-3|.|.
CASSDMAGNTIYF
TGTGCCAGCAGCGACATGGCTGGAAACACCATATATTTT
>TRBV11-2|TRBJ2-5|.|.
CASSLDLPGTETQYF
TGTGCCAGCAGCTTAGACCTCCCAGGGACGGAGACCCAGTACTTC
>TRBV11-3|TRBJ2-7|few|.
CASSLIVRGAGPYEQYF
TGTGCCAGCAGCTTAATCGTCAGGGGGGCCGGCCCCTACGAGCAGTACTTC
>TRBV7-2|TRBJ2-3|.|.
CASSLAGAQYYF
TGTGCCAGCAGCTTAGCAGGGGCGCAGTATTATTTT
>TRBV18|TRBJ2-5|.|.
CASSLQGLETQYF
TGTGCCAGCTCGCTACAGGGTCTAGAGACCCAGTACTTC
>TRBV28|TRBJ2-1|few|TRBD2
CASVAGIHNEQFF
TGTGCCAGCGTAGCGGGAATCCATAATGAGCAGTTCTTC
>TRBV7-2|TRBJ2-1|once|.
CASSKSSEQFF
TGTGCCAGCAGCAAAAGCAGTGAGCAGTTCTTC
>TRBV28|TRBJ2-7|few|.
CASSSDGEGYEQYF
TGTGCCAGCAGTTCGGATGGTGAGGGCTACGAGCAGTACTTC
>TRBV6-1|TRBJ2-7|few|TRBD1
CASRVRTGYEQYF
TGTGCCAGCAGGGTCCGGACAGGGTACGAGCAGTACTTC
>TRBV27|TRBJ1-1|.|.
CASSRQAMNTEAFF
TGTGCCAGCAGTCGACAGGCCATGAACACTGAAGCTTTCTTT
>TRBV6-5|TRBJ2-2|.|.
CASTRTTTGELFF
TGTGCCAGCACCCGTACTACCACCGGGGAGCTGTTTTTT
>TRBV21-1|TRBJ2-1|few|.
CASTQARTSGYHEQFF
TGTGCCAGCACACAGGCTCGGACTAGCGGCTACCATGAGCAGTTCTTC
>TRBV10-3|TRBJ2-7|.|.
CAIKGAGVEQYF
TGTGCCATCAAGGGGGCGGGGGTCGAGCAGTACTTC
>TRBV6-1|TRBJ1-4|.|TRBD1
CASIQPGQGNEKLFF
TGTGCCAGCATTCAACCGGGACAGGGGAATGAAAAACTGTTTTTT
>TRBV25-1|TRBJ2-3|few|.
CASRDRLTDTQYF
TGTGCCAGCAGGGACCGACTGACAGATACGCAGTATTTT
>TRBV10-3|TRBJ1-1|few|.
CAISDPNTEAFF
TGTGCCATCAGTGACCCGAACACTGAAGCTTTCTTT
>TRBV7-3|TRBJ2-3|few|TRBD2
CASSSGTSGSTDTQYF
TGTGCCAGCAGCTCGGGGACTAGCGGATCCACAGATACGCAGTATTTT
>TRBV7-9|TRBJ1-1|.|.
CASSLPTRLGGRTEAFF
TGTGCCAGCAGCTTACCCACCCGTCTGGGAGGGCGGACTGAAGCTTTCTTT
>TRBV7-2|TRBJ2-7|.|TRBD2
CASSFSPSGRAYEQYF
TGTGCCAGCAGCTTTAGTCCTAGCGGGAGGGCCTACGAGCAGTACTTC
>TRBV6-5|TRBJ2-1|.|TRBD2
CASSDGTSGEQFF
TGTGCCAGCAGCGATGGGACTAGCGGTGAGCAGTTCTTC
>TRBV9|TRBJ2-5|few|.
CASSPRTSQETQYF
TGTGCCAGCAGCCCTCGGACAAGCCAAGAGACCCAGTACTTC
>TRBV5-4|TRBJ2-1|few|TRBD2
CASSVTSVGHDEQFF
TGTGCCAGCAGCGTGACTAGCGTGGGACACGATGAGCAGTTCTTC
>TRBV10-1|TRBJ1-2|few|.
CASSQDHNYGYTF
TGCGCCAGCTCACAGGACCATAACTATGGCTACACCTTC
>TRBV4-3|TRBJ2-3|.|TRBD2
CASSQDRAGSGRTQYF
TGCGCCAGCAGCCAAGACCGAGCGGGATCTGGCCGGACGCAGTATTTT
>TRBV11-2|TRBJ2-7|.|TRBD2
CASSFSGRAPYEQYF
TGTGCCAGCAGCTTTAGCGGGAGGGCCCCCTACGAGCAGTACTTC
>TRBV27|TRBJ2-1|.|.
CASSRGRAWDVSYNEQFF
TGTGCCAGCAGTCGAGGTAGGGCTTGGGATGTGTCCTACAATGAGCAGTTCTTC
>TRBV6-6|TRBJ2-7|.|.
CASSTPGEQYF
TGTGCCAGCAGTACCCCGGGAGAGCAGTACTTC
>TRBV4-2|TRBJ2-1|few|.
CASSLRDNEQFF
TGTGCCAGCAGCTTGAGGGACAATGAGCAGTTCTTC
>TRBV11-2|TRBJ2-7|few|.
CASSSRRGLGYEQYF
TGTGCCAGCAGCTCCCGGCGGGGCCTCGGGTACGAGCAGTACTTC
>TRBV7-9|TRBJ2-1|.|.
CASSLGTYNEQFF
TGTGCCAGCAGCTTAGGAACATACAATGAGCAGTTCTTC
>TRBV6-5|TRBJ2-5|few|.
CASVRRLVETQYF
TGTGCCAGCGTCCGGAGACTAGTTGAGACCCAGTACTTC